This T cell receptor beta chain originates from a study of blood T cell repertoires in COVID-19 (dated by TCRdb to about 2020). About the investigation overall: The collaborator samples originated in the United States, Italy and Spain and spanned the acute and convalescent phases of COVID-19. Where HLA class I and class II types were available, the types were taken from metadata supplied by the sample provider, not from assay-based typing. The prospective study material was composed of cDNA or gDNA derived from T cells, B-cell-depleted T cells, or PBMCs. The repertoires were released in a freely available public database intended as a resource for research on the immune response to SARS-CoV-2. Subjects who had been exposed to COVID-19, were actively infected with it, or had recovered from it provided the deeply sampled blood TCRbeta repertoires that made up the dataset. The samples were drawn from the first 160 participants of the ongoing ImmuneRACE study and from 1,254 subjects provided by 6 global collaborators. Nearly every sample came with metadata listing a de-identified subject ID, COVID-19 status, age in years and sex.

Comment on this clone: Which antigen it targets is not known. Base qualities were left out, and no much larger clone turns up one base away.

The immunoSEQ Assay, a bias-controlled multiplex PCR, was used to amplify TCRbeta CDR3 regions from genomic DNA. Regarding the original processing steps: Nucleated cell counts per sample were estimated from amplification of reference gene primers within the assay. To quantify the absolute abundance of each unique TCRbeta CDR3 rearrangement, sequence reads were collapsed and filtered. For each sample, productive Simpson clonality was calculated as the square root of Simpson's diversity index over productive rearrangements. Sourced from immuneACCESS, this table was stored by TCRdb with only in-frame sequences that have V and J called. A share of the clones is absent; for the studies checked, an unresolved V gene accounts for under half, and the remainder has no known explanation. Clone size and the V and J calls come from that table; the DNA yielded D and trimming. This sample comprises about 360,000 clones, around 88% of them detected only once. Jointly, the top ten make up about 7% of the sample.

At one collaborating source in Seattle, patients were enrolled during active infection and were followed longitudinally through the course of disease. The collaborating institutions used their own protocols to collect whole blood in K2EDTA tubes. For TCRbeta analysis, collaborators shipped samples as frozen whole blood, isolated PBMCs, or DNA extracted from either of those sample types. What the authors observed across the whole study: The quantity of clinical and demographic metadata differed by source and by participant and was supplied without curation.

This receptor was obtained from a woman aged 55 to 70 with COVID-19, enrolled during active disease. What was sequenced was peripheral blood.

The CDR3 region: CAIQGENEQFF. The DNA reads as follows: TGTGCCATCCAGGGGGAGAATGAGCAGTTCTTC. The chain was built from TRBV10-3 and TRBJ2-1; TRBD1 agrees with 7 junctional bases. The CDR3 holds 11 amino acids from the cysteine to the phenylalanine. The read is trimmed to its CDR3 DNA, 33 bases read in frame from base 1. V is cut back by 8 bases and J by 7 bases, with 2 bases in the junction unmatched. For CDR1 and CDR2, the germline V gene lists ENHRY and SYGVKD.